These 6 T cell receptor beta chains share one sample of origin, sequenced in a study of blood T cell repertoires in COVID-19. Here immunoSEQ multiplex PCR was the method, and the copy in TCRdb shows in-frame clones only, minus some. The table shows 150,000 or so clones, with around 80% occurring only once. Sequencing was carried out using peripheral blood. The receptors here all came from a human donor with acute or convalescent COVID-19. The donor label of this sample is uncertain.

The rearrangement links TRBV10-3 to TRBJ1-6; D gene uncertain. Germline V gives CDR1 ENHRY, CDR2 SYGVKD. V gave up 2 bases and J gave up 5 bases, with 7 bases separating them. This CDR3 region has 14 residues. The CDR3 loop is CAISEGQDNSPLHF. The CDR3 region has the DNA TGTGCCATCAGTGAGGGGCAGGATAATTCACCCCTCCACTTT.

V and J are TRBV12-3 or TRBV12-4 and TRBJ1-1; possible D gene TRBD1, 5 bases. V lost 6 bases to trimming and J lost 6 bases, with 14 bases between them. CDR3 length: 13 amino acids. CDR3 sequence (DNA): TGTGCCAGCAGAACGAAGGGGATTTCTGAAGCTTTCTTT. Its translation is CASRTKGISEAFF.

The chain employs TRBV19 and TRBJ2-2; 10 bases map to TRBD1. V lost 5 bases to trimming and J lost 3 bases; unmatched junction nucleotides: 9. Germline loops: CDR1 LNHDA, CDR2 SQIVND (reference sequence). The CDR3 covers 17 residues. In DNA form, the CDR3 reads TGTGCCAGTAGTCCCCGGGACAGGGGTGCCTACACCGGGGAGCTGTTTTTT. Translation: CASSPRDRGAYTGELFF.

The J gene is TRBJ2-2, the V gene TRBV11-1; D perhaps matches TRBD1 (6 bases). V lost 5 bases and J lost 5, with 9 bases in between. The CDR3 covers 13 residues. The germline V gene has CDR1 SGHAT and CDR2 FQDESV (reference sequence). CDR3 sequence reads: CASSQQGTGELFF. The CDR3 region has the DNA TGTGCCAGCAGCCAACAGGGAACCGGGGAGCTGTTTTTT.

J is TRBJ2-1 and V is TRBV5-1, with D possibly matching TRBD1 (6 bases). Trimming removed 1 base from V and 1 base from J, with 9 bases in between. The CDR3 runs 15 residues. The germline CDR1 and CDR2 sequences are SGHRS and YFSETQ. CDR3 sequence (DNA): TGCGCCAGCAGCTTGACAGGGAATTCCTACAATGAGCAGTTCTTC. The encoded protein is CASSLTGNSYNEQFF.

This sequence joins TRBV10-3 and TRBJ2-1; 12 bases line up with TRBD2. The V gene's germline CDR1 is ENHRY and CDR2 SYGVKD. The V and J ends lost 4 bases and 4 bases, in that order; junction bases with no gene match: 8. The CDR3 loop spans 17 amino acids. CDR3 DNA sequence: TGTGCCATCAGTGGATCTAGCGGGGGGGCAGGGTACAATGAGCAGTTCTTC. Its protein product is CAISGSSGGAGYNEQFF.